The 30 T cell receptor beta chains below were found in one sample sequenced in a study of blood T cells in healthy people across ages. Alongside a J-beta primer mix, a sample-barcoded 5' primer served in a second PCR lasting about 6 to 11 cycles. TCRdb independently ran MiXCR on the 5' RACE reads; one entry per CDR3 protein. The table shows roughly 680,000 distinct CDR3 sequences, with more than 20% occurring only once. Material: blood. The source of these receptors is a man in his sixties or seventies in good health.

The table lists this clonotype with a few counts. This chain links TRBV28 with TRBJ2-2; weak D call: TRBD2 (6 bases). The CDR3 is 16 residues long. Trimming left V 6 bases short and J 4 bases short, with 18 bases between. Germline assignment: CDR1 MDHEN and CDR2 SYDVKM. As DNA, the CDR3 is TGTGCCAGCAGGTCCCCGGGGGAGTGGGTCACCGGGGAGCTGTTTTTT. Translated, it gives CASRSPGEWVTGELFF.

The genes are TRBV20-1 and TRBJ2-2; D is ambiguous. Germline CDR1 reads DFQATT; CDR2 reads SNEGSKA (reference sequence). V was clipped by 3 bases and J by 3 bases, with 11 bases between them. There are 14 residues in the CDR3. Here the CDR3 reads CSASRRDYTGELFF. Written as DNA, the CDR3 is TGCAGTGCTAGTCGTAGGGATTACACCGGGGAGCTGTTTTTT.

The rearrangement uses TRBV7-6 and TRBJ2-5, with 8 bases identical to TRBD2. Unmatched junction bases numbered 14, after V lost 2 bases and J lost 9 bases. Germline CDR1 reads SGHVS; CDR2 reads FNYEAQ. The CDR3 length is 16 residues. The CDR3 nucleotides read TGTGCCAGCAGCTTAACGCCGGTTAGCGGGGAGGAGGCCCAGTACTTC. The encoded protein is CASSLTPVSGEEAQYF.

Concerning this clonotype: The CDR3 carries no conserved terminal phenylalanine or tryptophan, so it likely arises from a read error. J is TRBJ2-5 and V is TRBV20-1; 10 bases map to TRBD2. CDR3 length: 14 amino acids. Germline CDR1 DFQATT, CDR2 SNEGSKA (reference sequence). The ends lost 0 bases at V and 9 bases at J; junction bases unmatched: 7. CDR3 protein: CSARDPASGSPQYL. The CDR3 nucleotides read TGCAGTGCTAGAGATCCGGCTAGCGGGAGTCCCCAGTACCTC.

This chain joins TRBV10-3 and TRBJ1-2; unclear D gene. The CDR3 consists of 15 residues. The germline V gene encodes CDR1 ENHRY and CDR2 SYGVKD. V was cut by 0 bases and J by 0 bases, with 8 bases left in between. Here the CDR3 DNA reads TGTGCCATCAGTGAGTCCCGCGGGGCTAACTATGGCTACACCTTC. Translation: CAISESRGANYGYTF.

This clonotype was detected a few times. The chain employs TRBV7-9 and TRBJ2-7; 10 bases match TRBD2. The CDR3 is made up of 15 amino acids. Germline CDR1 and CDR2: SEHNR and FQNEAQ (reference sequence). Germline trimming cut 1 base from V and 5 bases from J; bases unmatched to any gene: 5. The CDR3 spells CASSLESLAGDEQYF. The CDR3 DNA follows: TGTGCCAGCAGCTTAGAGTCTCTAGCGGGAGACGAGCAGTACTTC.

The V and J genes are TRBV6-2 or TRBV6-3 and TRBJ2-5; 12 nucleotides match TRBD1. The DNA end is a closer match to TRBJ2-7, so the J assignment may be wrong. Germline loops: CDR1 MNHEY, CDR2 SVGEGT. This CDR3 has 15 residues. The CDR3 nucleotides are TGTGCCAGCAGTTACGGGGACAGGGGGCGATACGAGCAGTACTTC. It codes for CASSYGDRGRYEQYF.

The chain recombines TRBV5-6 with TRBJ2-7; 9 bases are shared with TRBD1. The CDR3 consists of 16 residues. CDR1 and CDR2 (germline): SGHDT, YYEEEE. After removal of 1 base from V and 2 bases from J, the junction contained 7 bases not matched to a gene. CDR3 residues: CASSLKVGQGPYEQYF. For the CDR3, the DNA is TGTGCCAGCAGCTTGAAGGTGGGACAGGGCCCCTACGAGCAGTACTTC.

The genes are TRBV27 and TRBJ1-1, with D unresolved. V lost 4 bases and J 1 base, leaving 7 bases between the germline ends. Per germline, CDR1 MNHEY and CDR2 SMNVEV (reference sequence). The CDR3 has 13 residues. The CDR3 protein is CASSSSANTEAFF. In DNA form, the CDR3 reads TGTGCCAGCAGTTCCAGTGCGAACACTGAAGCTTTCTTT.

In its sample, this clonotype was seen a few times. This chain links TRBV6-2 or TRBV6-3 with TRBJ2-3; no clear D. Germline V gives CDR1 MNHEY, CDR2 SVGEGT. Trimming stripped 8 bases from V and 5 bases from J, with 8 bases between. The CDR3 extends over 11 amino acids. CDR3: CASSIRDTQYF. The CDR3 coding sequence is TGTGCCAGCTCCATCCGAGATACGCAGTATTTT.

A few counts support this clonotype. This rearrangement joins TRBV25-1 to TRBJ1-1, with 8 bases fitting TRBD1. The CDR3 covers 15 residues. Trimming cost V 7 bases and J 0 bases; bases outside gene matches: 7. The germline V gene encodes CDR1 MGHDK and CDR2 SYGVNS. CDR3 residues: CASKQTGALNTEAFF. As DNA, the CDR3 is TGTGCCAGCAAACAGACAGGGGCGCTGAACACTGAAGCTTTCTTT.

A few counts support this clonotype. The chain joins TRBV7-2 to TRBJ2-3, with 7 bases fitting TRBD1. The germline V gene has CDR1 SGHTA and CDR2 FQGNSA. V gave up 4 bases and J gave up 2 bases; unmatched junction bases: 6. CDR3 size: 15 residues. CDR3 amino acids: CASSSTQGTTDTQYF. The CDR3 bases are TGTGCCAGCAGCTCCACACAGGGGACCACAGATACGCAGTATTTT.

This clonotype was counted between two and nine times. Its ends do not fully match the called genes, so a read error is possible. The chain uses TRBV24-1 and TRBJ2-5, with a possible D match to TRBD2 (6 bases). The CDR3 sequence is 16 residues long. CDR1 and CDR2 from the germline V gene are KGHDR and SFDVKD. The CDR3 DNA follows: TGTGCCACCGGTGATTGGGGGGTCGCCAACCAAGAGACCCAGTACTTC. This sequence encodes CATGDWGVANQETQYF.

This clonotype was found a few times. The rearrangement links TRBV20-1 to TRBJ2-5; 10 positions match TRBD1. The V gene end was trimmed by 1 base and the J gene end by 3 bases; junction bases not matched to a gene: 2. The V gene's germline CDR1 is DFQATT and CDR2 SNEGSKA (reference sequence). The CDR3 is 14 amino acids. The CDR3 sequence: CSARVGQGKETQYF. The CDR3 DNA is TGCAGTGCTAGAGTGGGACAGGGGAAAGAGACCCAGTACTTC.

The table lists this clonotype with a few counts. V gene TRBV30 combines with J gene TRBJ2-7, with unresolved D. V lost 1 base and J 3 bases, leaving 13 bases between the germline ends. The CDR3 has 14 residues. Germline values: CDR1 GTSNPN, CDR2 SVGIG (reference sequence). The chain's CDR3 is CAWSGIGPDYEQYF. CDR3 nucleotide sequence: TGTGCCTGGAGTGGGATCGGCCCTGACTACGAGCAGTACTTC.

This chain connects TRBV2 to TRBJ1-2, with 10 bases aligning to TRBD1. The germline gives CDR1 SNHLY, CDR2 FYNNEI. The V segment lost 5 bases and the J segment 8 bases; nucleotides outside the gene matches: 8. The CDR3 is 14 amino acids. CDR3 DNA sequence: TGTGCCAGCAGTTCCGGGACAGGGGTAGGAGGCTACACCTTC. It yields the protein CASSSGTGVGGYTF.

This clonotype has just a few counts. V is TRBV28 and J is TRBJ1-3; possibly TRBD1 for D (5 bases). This CDR3 is built from 16 residues. Germline values: CDR1 MDHEN, CDR2 SYDVKM. V was trimmed by 1 base and J by 0 bases, leaving 10 bases between them. CDR3 sequence reads: CASSLLWGGSGNTIYF. CDR3 nucleotides: TGTGCCAGCAGTTTATTGTGGGGGGGCTCTGGAAACACCATATATTTT.

On this clonotype itself: A much larger clone lies one base from this, so it may be a read error. The J gene is TRBJ2-7, the V gene TRBV25-1; D might be TRBD2 (5 bases). The CDR3 consists of 13 residues. Germline V lookup: CDR1 MGHDK, CDR2 SYGVNS. V gave up 5 bases and J gave up 6 bases, with 14 bases separating them. In DNA, the CDR3 is TGTGCCAGCAGTTGGCAGAGGGCATCCGAGCAGTACTTC. Its translation: CASSWQRASEQYF.

Only a few counts were recorded for this clonotype. V is TRBV6-2 or TRBV6-3 and J is TRBJ2-5, with 7 nucleotides matching TRBD1. Germline lookup yields CDR1 MNHEY and CDR2 SVGEGT. With V trimmed by 2 bases and J by 3 bases, 3 bases remained unmatched. The CDR3 totals 14 residues. CDR3 in amino acids: CASSYQQGKETQYF. CDR3 nucleotides: TGTGCCAGCAGTTACCAACAGGGGAAAGAGACCCAGTACTTC.

This clonotype appeared a few times. This chain joins TRBV21-1 and TRBJ1-4. TRBV21-1 is labeled a pseudogene. This CDR3 has 15 residues. This CDR3 reads CASSGYRDGYEKLFF. The CDR3 bases are TGTGCCAGCAGCGGTTACAGAGACGGTTATGAAAAACTGTTTTTT.

This clonotype was seen more than once but under ten times. The genes are TRBV20-1 and TRBJ2-3, with TRBD2 matching 9 bases. V lost 6 bases, J lost 5 bases, and 9 bases stayed unmatched. Germline assignment: CDR1 DFQATT and CDR2 SNEGSKA (reference sequence). This CDR3 is 14 amino acids long. CDR3 nucleotide sequence: TGCAGTGCGACCAGGGGACTAGCCAAAGATACGCAGTATTTT. It yields the protein CSATRGLAKDTQYF.

In its sample, this clonotype was seen a few times. The chain couples TRBV2 to TRBJ2-3; no firm D call. The CDR3 has 14 amino acids. Germline assignment: CDR1 SNHLY and CDR2 FYNNEI. Between the trimmed V and J ends, which lost 5 bases and 0 bases, there was a span of 9 bases. CDR3 sequence: CASSIVRSTDTQYF. CDR3 coding DNA: TGTGCCAGCAGTATCGTACGGAGCACAGATACGCAGTATTTT.

J is TRBJ1-4 and V is TRBV13; possibly TRBD1 for D (6 bases). CDR3 size: 15 residues. Trimming took 1 base from V and 5 from J, leaving 11 bases between them. Germline assignment: CDR1 PRHDT and CDR2 FYEKMQ (reference sequence). The CDR3, as DNA: TGTGCCAGCAGCTTAGCATCCGGACAGAATGAAAAACTGTTTTTT. As protein: CASSLASGQNEKLFF.

In its sample, this clonotype was seen a few times. The chain couples TRBV6-1 to TRBJ2-3, with 8 bases fitting TRBD1. This CDR3 is 15 amino acids long. V was clipped by 7 bases and J by 0 bases; unmatched bases: 6. Germline V gene data show CDR1 as MNHNS and CDR2 as SASEGT. CDR3 protein: CASTGQGGSTDTQYF. The CDR3 region has the DNA TGTGCCAGCACAGGACAGGGTGGGAGCACAGATACGCAGTATTTT.

This chain uses TRBV19 with TRBJ2-1; 12 bases match TRBD2. The germline gives CDR1 LNHDA, CDR2 SQIVND (reference sequence). The CDR3 length is 16 residues. Trimming cost V 3 bases and J 6 bases; bases outside gene matches: 6. CDR3 protein: CASSMGLAGWSNEQFF. The CDR3 bases are TGTGCCAGTAGTATGGGACTAGCGGGTTGGAGCAATGAGCAGTTCTTC.

This chain connects TRBV3-1 to TRBJ2-2; 7 nucleotides match TRBD1. J was trimmed by 8 bases and V by 4 bases; bases with no gene match: 13. Germline assignment: CDR1 LGHDT and CDR2 YNNKEL (reference sequence). This CDR3 region has 16 residues. As DNA, the CDR3 is TGTGCCAGCAGCCCCTGGCAGGACAGGCCGGGAGGGGAGCTGTTTTTT. Its protein is CASSPWQDRPGGELFF.

In its sample, this clonotype was seen a few times. This rearrangement joins TRBV7-2 to TRBJ2-7, with 7 nucleotides matching TRBD2. Germline CDR1 reads SGHTA; CDR2 reads FQGNSA. The CDR3 runs to 15 residues. V shed 4 bases and J 5 bases; nucleotides not matched to a gene: 11. The CDR3 bases are TGTGCCAGCAGCTCACCTAGCGGACTCAGGGACGAGCAGTACTTC. Protein sequence: CASSSPSGLRDEQYF.

This clonotype was observed a handful of times. A read error is likely, as this CDR3 ends without the conserved phenylalanine or tryptophan. DNA of the CDR3: TGCGCCAGCAGCCAAGAGGCCAGCGGGGCTTACAATGAGCAGTTCCTC. Residues: CASSQEASGAYNEQFL. The J gene is TRBJ2-1, the V gene TRBV4-3; 7 positions match TRBD2. After removal of 0 bases from V and 4 bases from J, the junction contained 6 bases not matched to a gene. Germline V gene sequence: CDR1 LGHNA, CDR2 YSLEER. The CDR3 sequence is 16 residues long.

In this sample, this clonotype turned up many times. V usage is TRBV12-3 or TRBV12-4 and J usage is TRBJ2-1, with 7 bases fitting TRBD2. The CDR3 extends over 14 amino acids. V gave up 7 bases and J gave up 4 bases; unmatched junction bases: 7. CDR3 amino acids: CASTSSGEYNEQFF. The CDR3 region has the DNA TGTGCCAGCACCTCTAGCGGAGAGTACAATGAGCAGTTCTTC.

The chain has TRBV7-9 and TRBJ1-1; D remains unclear. From germline, CDR1 is SEHNR and CDR2 FQNEAQ (reference sequence). V was shortened by 8 bases and J by 1 base, with 14 bases between the two germline ends. The CDR3 consists of 14 residues. CDR3 sequence (DNA): TGTGCCAGCGCCTTACGGAGACAGAACACTGAAGCTTTCTTT. This gives the protein CASALRRQNTEAFF.